The 3 T cell receptor beta chains in this list originate from one sample, sequenced in a study of T cell repertoires and HLA-DP antigens. For these TCRs, the target antigens are not known. Produced via immunoSEQ multiplex PCR; TCRdb's table is partial and in-frame only. The table lists approximately 90,000 clones, about 89% of them singletons. Material: CD4+ T cells from PBMCs. The source of these receptors is a man aged 45-65 years in good health and CMV-seronegative.

This sequence joins TRBV7-3 and TRBJ2-2; D possibly corresponds to TRBD1 (6 bases). Trimming removed 1 base from V and 6 bases from J, with 12 bases in between. In germline, CDR1 is SGHTA, CDR2 FQGTGA. There are 15 residues in the CDR3. Here the CDR3 reads CASSLNLGASGELFF. CDR3 nucleotide sequence: TGTGCCAGCAGCTTAAATTTGGGGGCTTCCGGGGAGCTGTTTTTT.

The chain couples TRBV20-1 to TRBJ2-3; D gene unclear. CDR1 is DFQATT, CDR2 SNEGSKA, per germline (reference sequence). Deletions cut 2 bases from V and 2 bases from J, with 2 bases between. This CDR3 is built from 11 residues. This CDR3 is CSARYTDTQYF. CDR3 bases: TGCAGTGCTAGATACACAGATACGCAGTATTTT.

This chain links TRBV7-2 with TRBJ1-5; no firm D call. V lost 2 bases, J lost 1 base, and 9 bases lay in between. This CDR3 spans 15 amino acids. Germline values: CDR1 SGHTA, CDR2 FQGNSA. Here the CDR3 reads CASSLTGWSNQPQHF. The CDR3 nucleotides read TGTGCCAGCAGCTTAACGGGGTGGAGCAATCAGCCCCAGCATTTT.